The 2 T cell receptor beta chains below all came from one sample that was sequenced in a study of T cells in localized non-small cell lung cancer. Generated by immunoSEQ multiplex PCR, the TCRdb table keeps only in-frame clones and is missing some. The top ten clones hold 9.4% of a sample with tens of thousands of clones, around 88% of them seen once. The sequencing used peripheral blood mononuclear cells, collected before any cancer treatment. The source is a woman aged 40-75 years with stage III lung adenocarcinoma.

This clone was counted between two and nine times. The identical CDR3 is also encoded by other nucleotide sequences in the sample. The V call is TRBV7-2, the J call TRBJ2-7, with TRBD1 as a possible D gene (6 bases). The CDR3 has 15 amino acids. Germline V gives CDR1 SGHTA, CDR2 FQGNSA. Deletions cut 1 base from V and 4 bases from J, with 14 bases between. This chain's CDR3 is CASSLGAGVTYEQYF. In nucleotides, the CDR3 is TGTGCCAGCAGCTTAGGGGCAGGGGTTACTTACGAGCAGTACTTC.

The chain has TRBV5-4 and TRBJ1-1; D is undetermined. CDR3 length: 13 residues. Germline V gene lookup returns CDR1 SGHNT and CDR2 YYREEE (reference sequence). V lost 2 bases and J 0 bases, leaving 5 bases between the germline ends. CDR3 loop: CASSFSVNTEAFF. The CDR3 nucleotides are TGTGCCAGCAGCTTTTCCGTGAACACTGAAGCTTTCTTT. Filled out from reference TRBV5-4 and TRBJ1-1, the complete variable domain reads ETGVTQSPTHLIKTRGQQVTLRCSSQSGHNTVSWYQQALGQGPQFIFQYYREEENGRGNFPPRFSGLQFPNYSSELNVNALELDDSALYLCASSFSVNTEAFFGQGTRLTVV.